This T cell receptor beta chain stems from a study of blood T cell repertoires in COVID-19. Study-level background: Nucleic acid was either cDNA or gDNA, and it came from T cells, B-cell-depleted T cells, or PBMCs.

The table came from immunoSEQ multiplex PCR; TCRdb's copy has only in-frame clones and leaves some out. Here the sample spans some 320,000 clones, roughly 91% being singletons. The length of the CDR3 is 17 residues. V trimming: 4 bases; J trimming: 7 bases; junction bases outside the gene matches: 16. CDR1 SGHTS and CDR2 YDEGEE come from the germline V gene. This sequence was found in a woman between 45 and 60 years old who had been exposed to COVID-19. The genes are TRBV5-8 and TRBJ2-2, with TRBD1 identical over 7 bases. Sequenced sample: PBMCs or T cells enriched from blood (not recorded which). The DNA for the CDR3 is TGTGCCAGCAGCCCGCGGTTCGGTGCAGGGGGAAGCGGGGAGCTGTTTTTT. It translates to CASSPRFGAGGSGELFF.